This section outlines one T cell receptor (beta chain) sequence together with its context. Its antigen has not been determined. Base-call qualities are not available, and no considerably larger clone is one nucleotide away. Libraries were prepared through 5' RACE. For sequencing, an Illumina Genome Analyzer IIx was employed. RNA-based TCR cDNA libraries were prepared by a previously described protocol with several modifications. To prevent cross-contamination, sample-specific barcodes were introduced on both ends of each TCR cDNA library during cDNA synthesis and amplification. The study's own analysis went as follows. Each individual had between about 90,000 and nearly 550,000 identified clonotypes, and each library contained 2.2 to 3.6 million CDR3-containing reads. Reads with improper barcode index combinations were discarded, after which clonesets were built for each library with the MiTCR software. During the assembly of CDR3 clonotypes by MiTCR, low-quality reads were filtered or rescued and PCR and sequencing errors were corrected. Artificial out-of-frame clonotypes were removed by being mapped to in-frame sequences, with one indel in the CDR3 allowed. Similarity in V and J gene usage between donors was calculated as the Jensen-Shannon divergence divided by the mean entropy. TCRdb applied fastp at Q25 and MiXCR to the public reads, then kept only in-frame beta chains. Each record represents a unique CDR3 protein, reported with the most common genes and DNA among its rows. The V and J calls shown here were made by TCRdb, not taken from the authors' results. Recorded for this sample are 300,000 to 400,000 distinct CDR3 sequences; about 28% of them occurred a single time. About 6% of the sample lies in the top ten.

V is shortened by 7 bases, J by 5 bases, and the region joining them spans 8 bases. The CDR3 numbers 10 residues from cysteine through phenylalanine. Left in the record is the CDR3 DNA by itself, 30 bases read in frame from the first base. Taken from the germline V gene, the CDR1 and CDR2 loops are SQVTM and ANQGSEA. Six healthy women forming three monozygous twin pairs were used as donors. All three twin pairs had been raised together and were thought likely to have encountered the same vaccines and infectious agents. RNA was isolated from peripheral blood mononuclear cells and used to prepare TCR cDNA libraries. The data were obtained in a study of identical twins' blood T cells (dated by TCRdb to about 2013). Broadly, across the study: Roughly 50 million Illumina reads were obtained across 12 libraries, of which six were alpha-chain libraries and six were beta-chain libraries. TCR alpha and beta chain repertoires of three pairs of monozygous twins were compared using next-generation sequencing to assess genetic influence on repertoire formation.

What the research found in general, with its limitations: Independent studies were stated to be required to validate the proposed role of the TCRalpha J segment in MHC recognition during thymic selection. The count of CDR3 clonotypes shared by two donors depended mainly on the product of the two donors' cloneset sizes, and twins did not clearly depart from this trend. V gene usage was reported to be markedly more similar within twin pairs than between unrelated donors, even among non-selected out-of-frame TCRbeta clonotypes. Among the most abundant TCRbeta clonotypes, every donor shared more CDR3 sequences with her own twin than with unrelated donors. Because the twins were reared together, environmental influences could not be excluded as an explanation for twin similarity.

In this chain, TRBV29-1 is recombined with TRBJ2-5; no D gene call is confident. The source material was PBMCs. The receptor was derived from a woman aged 18-49 years in good health. This receptor carries the CDR3 CSAKLETQYF. The nucleotide sequence reads as follows: TGCAGCGCAAAGTTGGAGACCCAGTACTTC.